This TCR beta chain appears in the sequencing data of a study of blood T cell repertoires in COVID-19. About the study: PBMCs, B-cell-depleted T cells, or T cells provided the cDNA or gDNA that made up the material.

This CDR3 is 14 amino acids long. The V gene's germline CDR1 is SEHNR and CDR2 FQNEAQ (reference sequence). The V gene lost 2 bases and the J gene lost 4 bases, with 9 bases spanning the gap. Per the original methods: Amplifying reference gene primers gave estimates of nucleated cell counts. The assay was immunoSEQ multiplex PCR, and TCRdb's table has in-frame clones only and misses some. V, J and clone size reflect that table, while D and trimming were determined from the DNA. The sample consists of 70,000 to 90,000 clones, around 74% of them appearing once. The chain recombines TRBV7-9 with TRBJ1-5; D is perhaps TRBD1 (6 bases). This TCR was sampled from a human donor with acute or convalescent COVID-19. The donor label of this sample is uncertain. Sequenced material: peripheral blood. CDR3 coding DNA: TGTGCCAGCAGCTTAATTGGACAGAATCAGCCCCAGCATTTT. This encodes CASSLIGQNQPQHF.